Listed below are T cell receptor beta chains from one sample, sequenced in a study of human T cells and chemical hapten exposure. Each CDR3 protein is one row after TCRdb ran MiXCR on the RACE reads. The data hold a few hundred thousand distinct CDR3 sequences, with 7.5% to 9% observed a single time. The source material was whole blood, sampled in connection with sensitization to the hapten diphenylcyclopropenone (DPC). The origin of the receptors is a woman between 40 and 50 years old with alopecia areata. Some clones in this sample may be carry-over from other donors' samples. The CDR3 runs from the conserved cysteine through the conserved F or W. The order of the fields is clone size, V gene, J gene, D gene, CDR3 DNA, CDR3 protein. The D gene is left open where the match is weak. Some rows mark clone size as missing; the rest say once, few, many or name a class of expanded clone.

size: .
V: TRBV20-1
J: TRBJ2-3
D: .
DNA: TGCAGTGCTGTATACAGGGAGGGCGAAACAGATACGCAGTATTTT
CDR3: CSAVYREGETDTQYF

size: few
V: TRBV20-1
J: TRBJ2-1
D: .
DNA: TGCAGTGCGCCGGGGGAAGGTGAGCAGTTCTTC
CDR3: CSAPGEGEQFF

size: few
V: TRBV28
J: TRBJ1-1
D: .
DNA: TGTGCCAGCAGCCAAACAGGTAGCCGGGCTTTCTTT
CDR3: CASSQTGSRAFF

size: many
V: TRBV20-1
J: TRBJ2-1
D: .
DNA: TGCAGTGCTAGAGATATGATGGGCAATGAGCAGTTCTTC
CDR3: CSARDMMGNEQFF

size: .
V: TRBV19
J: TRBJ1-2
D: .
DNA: TGTGCCAGTAGCGAAACACTCACTCTTCTAGGATATGGCTACACCTTC
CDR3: CASSETLTLLGYGYTF

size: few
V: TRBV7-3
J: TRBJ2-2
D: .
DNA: TGTGCCAGCAGCAAAATTGCGATCGGTGGGGAGCTGTTTTTT
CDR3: CASSKIAIGGELFF

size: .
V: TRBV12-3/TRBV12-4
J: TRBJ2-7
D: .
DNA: TGTGCCAGCAGTTTCCGGGAATCCTACGAGCAGTACTTC
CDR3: CASSFRESYEQYF

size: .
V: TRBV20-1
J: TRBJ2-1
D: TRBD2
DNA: TGCAGTGCTAGAGATACTAGCGGGAGGACTAATGAGCAGTTCTTC
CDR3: CSARDTSGRTNEQFF

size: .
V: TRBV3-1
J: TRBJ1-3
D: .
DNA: TGTGCCAGCAGCCCCCCTCTTATCTCTGGAAACACCATATATTTT
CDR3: CASSPPLISGNTIYF

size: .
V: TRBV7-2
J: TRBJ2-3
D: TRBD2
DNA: TGTGCCAGCAGCTTAGCGGCGGGAGTCCCAGATACGCAGTATTTT
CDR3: CASSLAAGVPDTQYF

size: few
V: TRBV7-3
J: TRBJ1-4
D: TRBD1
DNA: TGTGCCAGCAGCTTAAGTTACAGGGGGGTACCTAATGAAAAACTGTTTTTT
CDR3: CASSLSYRGVPNEKLFF

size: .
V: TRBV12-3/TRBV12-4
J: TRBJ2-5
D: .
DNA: TGTGCCAGCAGTTTTCGATGGCAGAGAGAGACCCAGTACTTC
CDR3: CASSFRWQRETQYF

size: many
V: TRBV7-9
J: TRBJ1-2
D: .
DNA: TGTGCCAGCAGCTTCGATGGCTACACCTTC
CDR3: CASSFDGYTF

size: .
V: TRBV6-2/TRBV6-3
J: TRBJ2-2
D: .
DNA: TGTGCCAGCAGTTACTCACAGGGCCCCCGCGGGGAGCTGTTTTTT
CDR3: CASSYSQGPRGELFF

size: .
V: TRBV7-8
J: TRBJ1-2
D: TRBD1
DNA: TGTGCCAGCAGCGCTCAGGGACAGGTTAACTATGGCTACACCTTC
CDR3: CASSAQGQVNYGYTF